Following are 27 T cell receptor beta chains from one sample sequenced in a study of blood T cell repertoires in COVID-19 (dated by TCRdb to 2020 to 2021). Libraries were prepared through the immunoSEQ multiplex PCR assay. Drawn from immuneACCESS, this table holds only the in-frame rearrangements with V and J called that TCRdb kept. Clones are partly lost; checked studies trace under half to an unresolved V gene and leave the rest unexplained. The sample contains fewer than 300,000 clones, around 82% of them found a single time. Of the sample, roughly 3% is held by the ten largest clones. The sample consisted of peripheral blood. These receptors were taken from a woman aged 18-29 years with acute or convalescent COVID-19.

This chain joins TRBV30 and TRBJ2-7; 11 bases agree with TRBD1. V lost 7 bases to trimming and J lost 2 bases; unmatched junction nucleotides: 4. CDR1 is GTSNPN, CDR2 SVGIG, per germline (reference sequence). CDR3 length: 13 residues. The CDR3 coding sequence is TGTGCCTCCTCGGGACAGGGGGCCTACGAGCAGTACTTC. Amino acid sequence: CASSGQGAYEQYF.

This clone was seen only once. The chain carries TRBV4-3 and TRBJ2-1, with 9 bases matching TRBD1. The junction had 6 bases not matched to a gene; V was cut back by 4 bases and J by 8 bases. CDR1 is LGHNA and CDR2 is YSLEER in the germline V gene. The CDR3 is made up of 14 amino acids. CDR3 in DNA: TGCGCCAGCAGCCCGGACAGGGGTTCCTATGAGCAGTTCTTC. Residues: CASSPDRGSYEQFF.

This clone was picked up one time. V usage is TRBV28 and J usage is TRBJ1-1; D ambiguous. Trimming removed 6 bases at V and 0 bases at J, with 5 bases between. The CDR3 contains 12 residues. In germline, CDR1 is MDHEN, CDR2 SYDVKM. DNA for the CDR3: TGTGCCAGCAGATTCTTGAACACTGAAGCTTTCTTT. The encoded protein is CASRFLNTEAFF.

The rearrangement links TRBV5-1 to TRBJ2-1; unclear D gene. The CDR3 runs 16 residues. Germline V gene lookup returns CDR1 SGHRS and CDR2 YFSETQ. The V end was cut by 0 bases, the J end by 3 bases, with 13 bases between. CDR3 amino acids: CASSLGVTVDYNEQFF. The CDR3 nucleotides read TGCGCCAGCAGCTTGGGAGTCACAGTGGACTACAATGAGCAGTTCTTC.

This clone appeared a few times. V and J are TRBV18 and TRBJ2-7, with D possibly TRBD1 on 5 matching bases. V was clipped by 4 bases and J by 3 bases, with 13 bases between them. This CDR3 has 14 residues. CDR1 is KGHSH, CDR2 LQKENI, per germline. The CDR3 region has the DNA TGTGCCAGCTCACGGGCAGGGAATGTCTACGAGCAGTACTTC. This codes for CASSRAGNVYEQYF. The variable domain in full, completed from reference TRBV18 and TRBJ2-7, reads NAGVMQNPRHLVRRRGQEARLRCSPMKGHSHVYWYRQLPEEGLKFMVYLQKENIIDESGMPKERFSAEFPKEGPSILRIQQVVRGDSAAYFCASSRAGNVYEQYFGPGTRLTVT.

The chain uses TRBV7-2 and TRBJ2-1; 7 bases are shared with TRBD2. V shed 4 bases and J 9 bases; nucleotides not matched to a gene: 9. The CDR3 spans 14 residues. In germline, CDR1 is SGHTA, CDR2 FQGNSA. This CDR3 is CASSYLREVGEQFF. Here the CDR3 DNA reads TGTGCCAGCAGCTACCTCCGGGAGGTCGGTGAGCAGTTCTTC.

V and J are TRBV11-3 and TRBJ2-1, with TRBD2 identical over 15 bases. This CDR3 spans 16 amino acids. Germline V CDR1 and CDR2: SGHNT, YENEEA. J gave up 6 bases and V 5 bases, and 5 bases lay outside the gene matches. The CDR3 loop is CASSPRTSGRGNEQFF. Here the CDR3 DNA reads TGTGCCAGCAGCCCGAGGACTAGCGGGAGGGGCAATGAGCAGTTCTTC.

This clone was seen only once. The V gene is TRBV3-1 (or the pseudogene TRBV3-2), the J gene TRBJ1-1; 8 nucleotides agree with TRBD1. Trimming removed 4 bases from V and 4 bases from J; junction bases left unmatched: 8. Germline V gene data show CDR1 as LGHDT and CDR2 as YNNKEL (reference sequence). This CDR3 comprises 15 residues. CDR3 loop: CASSPLTGVGTEAFF. The CDR3 DNA sequence: TGTGCCAGCAGCCCCCTGACAGGGGTAGGCACTGAAGCTTTCTTT.

The count of this clone is one. The V and J genes are TRBV11-2 and TRBJ2-7; 8 bases are shared with TRBD2. The trim removed 3 bases at V and 5 bases at J, leaving 3 bases unmatched. Germline CDR1 is SGHAT and CDR2 is FQNNGV. The CDR3 covers 13 residues. The CDR3 DNA reads as TGTGCCAGCAGCTTCGGCGGGGGGCACGAGCAGTACTTC. This sequence encodes CASSFGGGHEQYF.

The table lists this clone with a count of one. The chain couples TRBV7-9 to TRBJ2-7; 7 nucleotides agree with TRBD1. CDR1 is SEHNR and CDR2 is FQNEAQ in the germline V gene (reference sequence). The CDR3 spans 13 residues. With 5 bases clipped from V and 3 bases from J, the junction kept 4 bases outside the gene matches. CDR3 protein: CASSPRQGYEQYF. CDR3 coding DNA: TGTGCCAGCAGCCCACGACAGGGCTACGAGCAGTACTTC.

The chain is built from TRBV2 and TRBJ1-1, with D perhaps TRBD1 (5 bases). The CDR3 runs 14 residues. Germline V gene data show CDR1 as SNHLY and CDR2 as FYNNEI. V lost 8 bases and J lost 6, with 19 bases in between. The CDR3 protein is CASQAGYEVPEAFF. Here the CDR3 DNA reads TGTGCCAGCCAAGCAGGGTATGAAGTCCCTGAAGCTTTCTTT. Variable domain in full (rest from reference TRBV2 and TRBJ1-1): EPEVTQTPSHQVTQMGQEVILRCVPISNHLYFYWYRQILGQKVEFLVSFYNNEISEKSEIFDDQFSVERPDGSNFTLKIRSTKLEDSAMYFCASQAGYEVPEAFFGQGTRLTVV.

This clone was seen at least ten times. Other nucleotide sequences in the sample specify the same CDR3. The J gene is TRBJ1-1, the V gene TRBV18, with 9 bases that match TRBD1. With V trimmed by 1 base and J by 0 bases, 3 bases remained unmatched. The germline gives CDR1 KGHSH, CDR2 LQKENI. This CDR3 spans 16 amino acids. DNA of the CDR3: TGTGCCAGCTCACCACTAGGGACAGGGATGAACACTGAAGCTTTCTTT. This encodes CASSPLGTGMNTEAFF.

This rearrangement joins TRBV24-1 to TRBJ2-3, with D perhaps matching TRBD1 (7 bases). V gave up 4 bases and J gave up 3 bases, with 16 bases separating them. The CDR3 loop spans 16 amino acids. The germline gives CDR1 KGHDR, CDR2 SFDVKD. The chain's CDR3 is CATSDPGRDSTDTQYF. The CDR3 DNA reads as TGTGCCACCAGTGACCCGGGGCGGGACAGTACAGATACGCAGTATTTT.

The rearrangement joins TRBV23-1 to TRBJ2-7, with D tentatively TRBD2 (5 bases). TRBV23-1 is flagged as an ORF with uncertain function. This CDR3 spans 14 amino acids. Trimming left V 6 bases short and J 0 bases short, with 12 bases between. The CDR3 loop is CASSRRRSSYEQYF. CDR3 bases: TGCGCCAGCAGCCGCCGGAGGAGCTCCTACGAGCAGTACTTC.

The rearrangement links TRBV27 to TRBJ2-3; 13 bases agree with TRBD2. The J segment lost 7 bases and the V segment lost 5 bases, leaving 9 bases of the junction unmatched. The length of the CDR3 is 16 residues. Germline V gene data show CDR1 as MNHEY and CDR2 as SMNVEV (reference sequence). CDR3 loop: CASSPQGLAGIYTQYF. The CDR3 DNA sequence: TGTGCCAGCAGTCCACAGGGACTAGCGGGAATATATACGCAGTATTTT.

The gene calls are TRBV7-9 and TRBJ2-7; a weak D match, TRBD2 (5 bases). The CDR3 covers 17 residues. Trimming shortened V by 5 bases and J by 0 bases, and 20 bases separated the two germline ends. CDR1 and CDR2 from the germline V gene are SEHNR and FQNEAQ (reference sequence). The CDR3 region is CASSPLIRDINSYEQYF. The CDR3 DNA reads as TGTGCCAGCAGCCCTCTCATCCGGGATATAAACTCCTACGAGCAGTACTTC.

The genes are TRBV14 and TRBJ1-1, with 7 bases matching TRBD1. Per germline, CDR1 SGHDN and CDR2 FVKESK. V was pared by 4 bases and J by 3 bases, with 5 bases of the junction left unmatched. The CDR3 totals 14 residues. The DNA of the CDR3 is TGTGCCAGCAGCCGCCGGGACAGACACACTGAAGCTTTCTTT. It is translated as CASSRRDRHTEAFF.

This clone was seen more than once but under ten times. The rearrangement joins TRBV5-8 to TRBJ1-4; D perhaps matches TRBD1 (6 bases). Trimming shortened V by 3 bases and J by 5 bases, and 11 bases separated the two germline ends. The CDR3 spans 14 residues. Germline V gives CDR1 SGHTS, CDR2 YDEGEE. The CDR3 DNA reads as TGTGCCAGCAGCTCCCTGACAGGAAATGAAAAACTGTTTTTT. This sequence encodes CASSSLTGNEKLFF. Looking up the rest from reference TRBV5-8 and TRBJ1-4 gives the full variable domain: EAGVTQSPTHLIKTRGQQATLRCSPISGHTSVYWYQQALGLGLQFLLWYDEGEERNRGNFPPRFSGRQFPNYSSELNVNALELEDSALYLCASSSLTGNEKLFFGSGTQLSVL.

The chain combines TRBV6-6 with TRBJ2-1, with D maybe TRBD1 (5 bases). Trimming took off 2 bases at V and 8 bases at J, with 13 bases between the two ends. This CDR3 is 14 amino acids long. Germline CDR1 and CDR2: MNHNY and SVGAGI (reference sequence). CDR3 coding DNA: TGTGCCAGCAGTTACGGGGCCCAAGTCGATGAGCAGTTCTTC. Amino acid sequence: CASSYGAQVDEQFF.

The chain recombines TRBV28 with TRBJ2-7, with 8 bases that match TRBD2. Unmatched junction bases numbered 9, after V lost 3 bases and J lost 5 bases. The V gene's germline CDR1 is MDHEN and CDR2 SYDVKM. The CDR3 is 15 amino acids. The CDR3 region is CASSFRTSRANEQYF. Here the CDR3 DNA reads TGTGCCAGCAGTTTTAGGACTAGCAGGGCAAACGAGCAGTACTTC.

This clone occurred once. The rearrangement links TRBV2 to TRBJ2-1; the match to TRBD2 covers 10 bases. J lost 9 bases, V lost 3 bases, and 11 bases had no gene match. The CDR3 spans 16 residues. Germline lookup yields CDR1 SNHLY and CDR2 FYNNEI. CDR3 sequence reads: CASSERGLAGAGEQFF. CDR3 coding DNA: TGTGCCAGCAGTGAGCGTGGGCTAGCGGGAGCGGGTGAGCAGTTCTTC. The whole variable domain, remainder taken from reference TRBV2 and TRBJ2-1, is EPEVTQTPSHQVTQMGQEVILRCVPISNHLYFYWYRQILGQKVEFLVSFYNNEISEKSEIFDDQFSVERPDGSNFTLKIRSTKLEDSAMYFCASSERGLAGAGEQFFGPGTRLTVL.

This chain uses TRBV27 with TRBJ1-4, with unresolved D. Per the germline V gene, CDR1 is MNHEY and CDR2 is SMNVEV (reference sequence). Trimming left V 4 bases short and J 4 bases short, with 7 bases between. The CDR3 has 13 amino acids. The CDR3 reads CASSSGVNEKLFF. CDR3 in DNA: TGTGCCAGCAGTTCCGGGGTTAATGAAAAACTGTTTTTT.

The rearrangement links TRBV19 to TRBJ2-3; TRBD2 is a possible D gene (6 bases). The CDR3 loop spans 15 amino acids. V lost 8 bases to trimming and J lost 0 bases, with 15 bases between them. Germline V gene sequence: CDR1 LNHDA, CDR2 SQIVND (reference sequence). The CDR3 sequence is CASAAGGTSTDTQYF. CDR3 DNA sequence: TGTGCCAGTGCAGCAGGAGGGACCAGCACAGATACGCAGTATTTT.

CDR3 bases: TGTGCCAGCAGCTTCGGGACTAGCGGGAGTTTAGGGCAAGAGACCCAGTACTTC. It specifies CASSFGTSGSLGQETQYF. V and J are TRBV7-8 and TRBJ2-5; 14 bases are shared with TRBD2. Germline CDR1 and CDR2: SGHVS and FQNEAQ. V shed 3 bases, J shed 2 bases, and the junction held 8 bases outside the gene matches. CDR3 length equals 18 residues.

The rearrangement joins TRBV29-1 to TRBJ2-3, with 7 bases fitting TRBD2. J was trimmed by 3 bases and V by 6 bases; bases with no gene match: 3. CDR1 is SQVTM, CDR2 ANQGSEA, per germline. The CDR3 totals 12 residues. The CDR3 DNA reads as TGCAGCGTGACTAGCATGACAGATACGCAGTATTTT. Translated: CSVTSMTDTQYF.

The V and J genes are TRBV5-4 and TRBJ1-2; no clear D. The CDR3 runs to 16 residues. The V end was cut by 2 bases, the J end by 8 bases, with 22 bases between. From germline, CDR1 is SGHNT and CDR2 YYREEE (reference sequence). The CDR3 region is CASSFSTTGVGWGYTF. The DNA for the CDR3 is TGTGCCAGCAGCTTTTCAACTACCGGGGTGGGGTGGGGCTACACCTTC.

This clone was seen only once. V and J are TRBV5-1 and TRBJ2-7; D call uncertain. V shed 0 bases and J shed 3 bases, with 10 bases lying between them. Germline V gene lookup returns CDR1 SGHRS and CDR2 YFSETQ. CDR3 length: 14 residues. CDR3 protein: CASSLGAAYYEQYF. The CDR3 coding sequence is TGCGCCAGCAGCTTGGGGGCAGCATACTACGAGCAGTACTTC.